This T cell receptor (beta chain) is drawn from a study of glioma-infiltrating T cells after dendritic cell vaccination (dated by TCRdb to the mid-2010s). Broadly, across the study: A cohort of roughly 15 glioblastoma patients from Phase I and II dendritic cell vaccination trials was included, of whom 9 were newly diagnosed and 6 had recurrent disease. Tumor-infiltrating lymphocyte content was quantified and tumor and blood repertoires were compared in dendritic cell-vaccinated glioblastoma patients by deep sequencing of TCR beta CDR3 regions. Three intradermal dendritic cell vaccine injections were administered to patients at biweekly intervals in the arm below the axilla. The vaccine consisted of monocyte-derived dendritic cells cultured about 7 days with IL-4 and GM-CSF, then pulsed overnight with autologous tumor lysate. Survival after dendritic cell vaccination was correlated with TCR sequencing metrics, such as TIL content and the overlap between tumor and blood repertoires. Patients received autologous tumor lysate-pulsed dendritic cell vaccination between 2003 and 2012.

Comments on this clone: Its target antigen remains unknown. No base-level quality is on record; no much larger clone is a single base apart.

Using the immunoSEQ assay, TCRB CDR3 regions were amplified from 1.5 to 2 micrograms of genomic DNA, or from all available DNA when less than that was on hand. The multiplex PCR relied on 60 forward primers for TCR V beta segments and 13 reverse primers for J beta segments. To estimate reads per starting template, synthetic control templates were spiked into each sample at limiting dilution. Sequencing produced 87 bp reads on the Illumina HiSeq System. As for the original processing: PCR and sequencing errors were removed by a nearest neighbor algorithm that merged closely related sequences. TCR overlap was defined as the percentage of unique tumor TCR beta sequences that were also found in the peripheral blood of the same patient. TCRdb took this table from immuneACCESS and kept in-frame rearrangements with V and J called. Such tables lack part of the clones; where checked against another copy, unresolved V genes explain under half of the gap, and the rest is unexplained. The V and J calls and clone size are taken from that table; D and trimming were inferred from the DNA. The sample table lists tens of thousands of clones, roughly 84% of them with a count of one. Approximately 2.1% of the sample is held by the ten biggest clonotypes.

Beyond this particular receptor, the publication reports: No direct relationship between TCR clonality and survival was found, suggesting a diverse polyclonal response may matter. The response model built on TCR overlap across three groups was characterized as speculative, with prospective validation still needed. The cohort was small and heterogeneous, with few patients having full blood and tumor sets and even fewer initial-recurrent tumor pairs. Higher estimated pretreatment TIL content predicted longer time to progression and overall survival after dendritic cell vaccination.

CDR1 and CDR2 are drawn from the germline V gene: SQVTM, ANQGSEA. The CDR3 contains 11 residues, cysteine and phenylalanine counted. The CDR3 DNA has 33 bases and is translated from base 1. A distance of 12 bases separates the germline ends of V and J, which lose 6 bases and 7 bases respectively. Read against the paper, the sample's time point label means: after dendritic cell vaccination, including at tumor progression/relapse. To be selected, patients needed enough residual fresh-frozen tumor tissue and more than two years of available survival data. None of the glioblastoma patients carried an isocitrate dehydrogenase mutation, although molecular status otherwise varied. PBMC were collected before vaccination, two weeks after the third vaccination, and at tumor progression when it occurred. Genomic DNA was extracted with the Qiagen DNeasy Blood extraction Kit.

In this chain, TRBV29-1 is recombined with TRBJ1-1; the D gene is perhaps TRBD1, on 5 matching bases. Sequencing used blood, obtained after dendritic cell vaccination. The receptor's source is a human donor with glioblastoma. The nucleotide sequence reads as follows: TGCAGCGTGGGACGGGGGGTTGAAGCTTTCTTT. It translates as CSVGRGVEAFF.